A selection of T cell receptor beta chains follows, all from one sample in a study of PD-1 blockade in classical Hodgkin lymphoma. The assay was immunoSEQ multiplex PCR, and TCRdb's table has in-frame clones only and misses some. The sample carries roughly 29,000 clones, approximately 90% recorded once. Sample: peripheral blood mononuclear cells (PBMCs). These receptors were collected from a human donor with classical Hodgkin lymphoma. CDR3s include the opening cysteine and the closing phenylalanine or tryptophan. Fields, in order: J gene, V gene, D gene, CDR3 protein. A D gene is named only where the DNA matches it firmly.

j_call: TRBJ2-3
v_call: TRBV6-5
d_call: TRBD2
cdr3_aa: CASSVREGLRDTQYF

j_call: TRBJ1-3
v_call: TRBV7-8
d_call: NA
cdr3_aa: CASSLDYSSGNTIYF

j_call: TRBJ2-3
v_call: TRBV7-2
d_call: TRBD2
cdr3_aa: CASSPPGGKDTQYF

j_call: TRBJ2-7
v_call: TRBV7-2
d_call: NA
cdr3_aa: CASSFLTTSYEQYF

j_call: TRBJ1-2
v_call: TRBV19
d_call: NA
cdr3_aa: CASSPSRQVAYGYTF

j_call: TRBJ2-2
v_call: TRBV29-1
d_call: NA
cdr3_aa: CSVGVAAGELFF

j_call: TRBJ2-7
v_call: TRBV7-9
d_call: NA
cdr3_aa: CASSRDGVYEQYF

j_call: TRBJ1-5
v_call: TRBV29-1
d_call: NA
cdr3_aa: CSARRGDQPQHF

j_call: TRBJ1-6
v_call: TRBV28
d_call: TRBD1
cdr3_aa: CASSGQGFRSPLHF

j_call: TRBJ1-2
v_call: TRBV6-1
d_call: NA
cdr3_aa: CASSEQGTYGYTF

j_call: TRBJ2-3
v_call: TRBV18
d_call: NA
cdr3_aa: CASSPRDVRIPDTQYF

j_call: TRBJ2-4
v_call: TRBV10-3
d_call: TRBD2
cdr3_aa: CAIEGTSGYLAKNIQYF

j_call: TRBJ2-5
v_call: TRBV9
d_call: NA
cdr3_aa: CASSASEETQYF

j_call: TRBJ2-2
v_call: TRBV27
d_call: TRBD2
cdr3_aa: CASSLFGLAGTGELFF

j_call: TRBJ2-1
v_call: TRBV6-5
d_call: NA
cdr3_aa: CASSATGTHNEQFF

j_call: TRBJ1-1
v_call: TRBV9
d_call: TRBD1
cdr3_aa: CASSVGTQGTEAFF

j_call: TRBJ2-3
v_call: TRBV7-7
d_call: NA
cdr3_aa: CASSRLRVGTDTQYF

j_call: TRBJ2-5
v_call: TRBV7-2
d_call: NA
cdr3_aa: CASSLRRLGLTETQYF

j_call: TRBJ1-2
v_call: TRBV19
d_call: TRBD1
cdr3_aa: CASSFRTGNYGYTF

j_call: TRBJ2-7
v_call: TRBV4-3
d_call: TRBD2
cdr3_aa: CASSRRTSGLSYEQYF

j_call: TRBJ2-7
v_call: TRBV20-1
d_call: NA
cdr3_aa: CSARSGFGQYF

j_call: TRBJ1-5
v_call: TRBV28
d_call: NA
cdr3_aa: CASSLLAGNSNQPQHF

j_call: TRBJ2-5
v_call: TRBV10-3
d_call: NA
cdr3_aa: CATRRGPQETQYF

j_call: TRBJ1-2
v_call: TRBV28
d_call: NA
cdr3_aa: CASSPPQTYGYTF

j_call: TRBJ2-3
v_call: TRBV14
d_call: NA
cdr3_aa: CASSQAVESTDTQYF

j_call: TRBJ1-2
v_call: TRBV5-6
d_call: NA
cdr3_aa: CASSLGRWQPYGYTF

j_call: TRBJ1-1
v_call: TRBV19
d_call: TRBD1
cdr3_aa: CASKNRGNTEAFF

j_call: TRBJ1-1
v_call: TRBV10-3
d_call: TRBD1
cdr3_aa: CAISEQGAYMNTEAFF

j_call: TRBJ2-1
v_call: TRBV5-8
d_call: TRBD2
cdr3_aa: CASSSFSGRSYNEQFF

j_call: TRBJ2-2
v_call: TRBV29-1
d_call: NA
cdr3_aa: CSVDQANTGELFF

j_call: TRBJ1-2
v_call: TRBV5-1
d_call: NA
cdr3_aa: CASSGAVGNGYTF

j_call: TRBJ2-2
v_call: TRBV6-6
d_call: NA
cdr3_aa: CATWSSGELFF

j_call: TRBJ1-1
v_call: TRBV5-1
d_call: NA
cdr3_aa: CASSENSNTEAFF

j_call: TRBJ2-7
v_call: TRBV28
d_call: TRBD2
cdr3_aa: CASSPSGRNEQYF

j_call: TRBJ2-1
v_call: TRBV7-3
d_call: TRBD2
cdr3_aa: CASSAGLGGDYNEQFF

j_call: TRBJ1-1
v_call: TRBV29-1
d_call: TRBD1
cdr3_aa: CSVEVGDRGDTEAFF

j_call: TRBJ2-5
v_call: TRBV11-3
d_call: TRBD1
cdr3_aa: CASSSNRGQETQYF

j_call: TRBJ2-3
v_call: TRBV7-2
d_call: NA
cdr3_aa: CASSLGPKDTQYF

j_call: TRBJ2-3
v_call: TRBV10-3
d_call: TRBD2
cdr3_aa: CAYGVAGGDTQYF

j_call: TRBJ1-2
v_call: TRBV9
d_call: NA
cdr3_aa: CASSVQVAPYGYTF

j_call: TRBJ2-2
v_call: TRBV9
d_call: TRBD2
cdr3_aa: CASSVGLAPGELFF

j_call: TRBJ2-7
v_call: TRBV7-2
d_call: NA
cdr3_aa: CASSLTGAFDEQYF